The 20 T cell receptor beta chains presented below share a single source sample, sequenced in a study of shared clonotypes between healthy human individuals. Assay: immunoSEQ multiplex PCR; the TCRdb copy retains only in-frame clones and omits some. The repertoire consists of about 1 million clones, with around 74% occurring once and the leading ten covering about 1.4%. Input material: memory CD4+ T cells sorted from blood. Subset here: CD45RA-negative fraction. The receptors derive from a young man in good health.

The CDR3: CASSGLRLAGTETQYF. CDR3 DNA: TGTGCCAGCAGTGGCCTGAGACTAGCGGGGACAGAGACCCAGTACTTC. J is TRBJ2-5 and V is TRBV6-1; 11 bases agree with TRBD2. Germline CDR1 is MNHNS and CDR2 is SASEGT. Losses at the gene ends were 4 bases for V and 4 bases for J; bases not matched to a gene: 8. The CDR3 contains 16 residues.

V is TRBV7-6 and J is TRBJ2-1; D not certain. This CDR3 has 14 residues. V was clipped by 5 bases and J by 3 bases, with 11 bases between them. The germline gives CDR1 SGHVS, CDR2 FNYEAQ. The CDR3 loop is CASSPVAFYNEQFF. For the CDR3, the DNA is TGTGCCAGCAGCCCTGTGGCTTTCTACAATGAGCAGTTCTTC.

This rearrangement joins TRBV4-1 to TRBJ2-3; TRBD2 aligns across 10 bases. The CDR3 runs 16 residues. Germline V CDR1 and CDR2: MGHRA, YSYEKL. After removal of 1 base from V and 1 base from J, the junction contained 2 bases not matched to a gene. CDR3: CASSQGGTSGTDTQYF. The CDR3 DNA follows: TGCGCCAGCAGCCAAGGTGGGACTAGCGGCACAGATACGCAGTATTTT.

The gene calls are TRBV10-3 and TRBJ1-6; 9 bases are a match to TRBD1. V gave up 10 bases and J gave up 7 bases; unmatched junction bases: 8. In germline, CDR1 is ENHRY, CDR2 SYGVKD. The CDR3 length is 14 residues. CDR3 sequence reads: CATKGDRDNSPLHF. The CDR3 DNA reads TGTGCCACGAAGGGGGACAGGGACAATTCACCCCTCCACTTT.

On this clone itself: The same CDR3 can be traced to other DNA sequences in this sample. This rearrangement joins TRBV5-6 to TRBJ2-1, with D possibly matching TRBD1 (6 bases). The CDR3 contains 14 residues. Trimming took 1 base from V and 4 from J, leaving 9 bases between them. Germline lookup yields CDR1 SGHDT and CDR2 YYEEEE. The CDR3 nucleotides are TGTGCCAGCAGCTTGACGGGGACATACAATGAGCAGTTCTTC. This translates into CASSLTGTYNEQFF.

J is TRBJ2-7 and V is TRBV30, with D unresolved. This CDR3 has 15 residues. In germline, CDR1 is GTSNPN, CDR2 SVGIG (reference sequence). V was pared by 3 bases and J by 2 bases, with 17 bases between. The CDR3 here is CAWSRPGAGPYEQYF. The DNA of the CDR3 is TGTGCCTGGAGCCGTCCCGGCGCCGGACCCTACGAGCAGTACTTC.

This CDR3 reads CASSPTGEGVGSPLHF. DNA for the CDR3: TGTGCCAGCTCACCAACCGGTGAGGGGGTAGGTTCACCCCTCCACTTT. The chain employs TRBV18 and TRBJ1-6, with D maybe TRBD1 (6 bases). V lost 2 bases, J lost 9 bases, and 17 bases lay in between. This CDR3 has 16 amino acids. Germline lookup yields CDR1 KGHSH and CDR2 LQKENI.

About this clone itself: Distinct nucleotide sequences in the sample also encode this CDR3. The chain employs TRBV18 and TRBJ2-5; D unclear. The germline gives CDR1 KGHSH, CDR2 LQKENI. This CDR3 contains 14 residues. The ends were cut back, 0 bases at V and 2 bases at J, with 7 bases in the middle. CDR3 nucleotide sequence: TGTGCCAGCTCACCACCGATGGCACAAGAGACCCAGTACTTC. Protein sequence: CASSPPMAQETQYF.

The gene calls are TRBV11-2 and TRBJ2-3; maybe TRBD2 (6 bases). Germline CDR1 SGHAT, CDR2 FQNNGV. The CDR3 spans 17 residues. V lost 2 bases, J lost 3 bases, and 18 bases lay in between. CDR3 sequence (DNA): TGTGCCAGCAGCTTATCGAGTGGGGGGTTAAGGACAGATACGCAGTATTTT. Its protein product is CASSLSSGGLRTDTQYF.

The chain is built from TRBV7-9 and TRBJ2-3; 7 nucleotides match TRBD1. Trimming removed 1 base from V and 4 bases from J; junction bases left unmatched: 11. The CDR3 length is 17 residues. Germline CDR1 SEHNR, CDR2 FQNEAQ (reference sequence). CDR3 residues: CASSLGLGQGVADTQYF. CDR3 coding DNA: TGTGCCAGCAGCTTAGGTTTGGGGCAGGGGGTGGCAGATACGCAGTATTTT.

The gene calls are TRBV7-9 and TRBJ2-1, with D perhaps assigned TRBD1 or TRBD2 (5 bases each). The CDR3 consists of 16 residues. V was cut by 0 bases and J by 8 bases, with 17 bases left in between. Per germline, CDR1 SEHNR and CDR2 FQNEAQ (reference sequence). CDR3 region: CASSLAISGWGDEQFF. The DNA of the CDR3 is TGTGCCAGCAGCTTAGCCATCAGCGGTTGGGGCGATGAGCAGTTCTTC.

This clone is a singleton in its sample. The chain has TRBV30 and TRBJ2-5, with TRBD1 matching over 7 bases. Trimming at V came to 0 bases and at J to 0 bases, leaving 7 bases not matched to a gene. The CDR3 has 16 amino acids. The germline V gene encodes CDR1 GTSNPN and CDR2 SVGIG (reference sequence). The CDR3 nucleotides are TGTGCCTGGAGTGTACTGGGACAGCCCTACCAAGAGACCCAGTACTTC. Its protein product is CAWSVLGQPYQETQYF.

The chain carries TRBV6-1 and TRBJ2-7; maybe TRBD2 (7 bases). V lost 4 bases, J lost 7 bases, and 17 bases lay in between. Per germline, CDR1 MNHNS and CDR2 SASEGT. CDR3 length equals 14 residues. As DNA, the CDR3 is TGTGCCAGCAGTGTCAGGAGGGGGGGCCATGAGCAGTACTTC. It encodes CASSVRRGGHEQYF.

The chain's CDR3 is CAIRKLAGDADTQYF. The CDR3 DNA is TGTGCCATCAGAAAACTAGCGGGGGACGCAGATACGCAGTATTTT. The chain is built from TRBV10-3 and TRBJ2-3, with TRBD2 identical over 11 bases. The CDR3 extends over 15 amino acids. The germline V gene has CDR1 ENHRY and CDR2 SYGVKD. The trim removed 6 bases at V and 4 bases at J, leaving 6 bases unmatched.

The rearrangement links TRBV30 to TRBJ1-6; no definite D call. CDR1 and CDR2 from the germline V gene are GTSNPN and SVGIG (reference sequence). The CDR3 is 14 amino acids. V lost 0 bases and J lost 0, with 3 bases in between. CDR3 amino acids: CAWSVTSYNSPLHF. The CDR3 DNA is TGTGCCTGGAGTGTAACCTCCTATAATTCACCCCTCCACTTT. The variable domain in full, with the rest retrieved from reference TRBV30 and TRBJ1-6, is SQTIHQWPATLVQPVGSPLSLECTVEGTSNPNLYWYRQAAGRGLQLLFYSVGIGQISSEVPQNLSASRPQDRQFILSSKKLLLSDSGFYLCAWSVTSYNSPLHFGNGTRLTVT.

This clone turned up a few times. This chain uses TRBV18 with TRBJ2-6, with D uncertain. Trimming removed 3 bases at V and 1 base at J, with 7 bases between. Looked up from germline, CDR1 is KGHSH and CDR2 is LQKENI. This CDR3 region has 15 residues. The CDR3 DNA reads as TGTGCCAGCTCACCTGGCAGGTCTGGGGCCAACGTCCTGACTTTC. As protein: CASSPGRSGANVLTF.

The chain recombines TRBV4-3 with TRBJ2-3; a weak D match, TRBD2 (5 bases). V lost 1 base to trimming and J lost 0 bases, with 11 bases between them. CDR3 size: 16 residues. Germline loops: CDR1 LGHNA, CDR2 YSLEER. CDR3 loop: CASSQGSSRSTDTQYF. The CDR3 DNA is TGCGCCAGCAGCCAAGGCTCTAGCCGAAGCACAGATACGCAGTATTTT.

The table lists this clone with a count of one. The chain recombines TRBV28 with TRBJ1-2; perhaps TRBD1 as D (6 bases). CDR1 is MDHEN and CDR2 is SYDVKM in the germline V gene. The germline V and J ends were trimmed by 1 base and 5 bases, with 11 bases remaining between them. The CDR3 contains 14 residues. The CDR3 loop reads CASSLSTGWYGYTF. CDR3 nucleotide sequence: TGTGCCAGCAGTTTATCTACAGGGTGGTATGGCTACACCTTC.

Note on this clone: Other DNA sequences in this specimen translate into the identical CDR3. This sequence joins TRBV6-5 and TRBJ2-1; 7 bases are a match to TRBD1. Losses at the gene ends were 6 bases for V and 1 base for J; bases not matched to a gene: 6. The CDR3 has 15 amino acids. Germline assignment: CDR1 MNHEY and CDR2 SVGAGI. CDR3 bases: TGTGCCAGCAGGAGATACAGGGGTTCCTACAATGAGCAGTTCTTC. Translation: CASRRYRGSYNEQFF.

With respect to this clone: A much larger clone is a single base away; this may be a read error. Other nucleotide sequences from this sample produce the same CDR3. This chain uses TRBV25-1 with TRBJ2-7; D unclear. The CDR3 is 12 amino acids. The germline V gene has CDR1 MGHDK and CDR2 SYGVNS. Trimming pared 1 base from V and 4 bases from J, leaving 5 bases between. The DNA for the CDR3 is TGTGCCAGCAGTGAATCGAGTTACGAGCAGTACTTC. It specifies CASSESSYEQYF.